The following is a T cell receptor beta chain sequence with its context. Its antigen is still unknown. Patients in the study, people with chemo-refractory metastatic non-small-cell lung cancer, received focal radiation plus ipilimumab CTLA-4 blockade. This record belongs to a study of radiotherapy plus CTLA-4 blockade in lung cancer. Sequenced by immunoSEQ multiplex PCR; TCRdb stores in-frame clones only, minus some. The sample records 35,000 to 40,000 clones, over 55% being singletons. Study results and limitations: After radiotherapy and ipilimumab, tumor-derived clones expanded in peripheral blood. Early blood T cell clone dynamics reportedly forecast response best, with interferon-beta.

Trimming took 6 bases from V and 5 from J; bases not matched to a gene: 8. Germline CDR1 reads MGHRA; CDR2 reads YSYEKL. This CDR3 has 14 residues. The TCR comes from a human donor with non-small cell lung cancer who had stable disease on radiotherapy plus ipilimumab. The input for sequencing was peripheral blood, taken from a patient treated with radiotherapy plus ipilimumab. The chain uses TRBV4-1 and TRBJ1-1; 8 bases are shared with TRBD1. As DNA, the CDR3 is TGCGCCAGCAGACGCGGACAGGGCGGTACTGAAGCTTTCTTT. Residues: CASRRGQGGTEAFF.